The following is a T cell receptor beta chain sequence with its context. What it binds is unknown. A read error may be the cause here, since a much bigger clone is one base away. Germline loops: CDR1 SGHRS, CDR2 YFSETQ. This CDR3 has 14 residues. Trimming left V 7 bases short and J 2 bases short, with 16 bases between. This record comes from a study of blood T cells in healthy people across ages. Study findings and constraints: No conclusive comparison of naive versus antigen-experienced cells was possible with unsorted PBMCs. Donors of long life had a larger count of naive CD4+ cells and greater diversity than aged donors. Naive T cell percentage showed a strong correlation with TCR beta diversity.

A sample-barcoded 5' primer and a J-beta primer mix were used in a second PCR of roughly 6 to 11 cycles. TCRdb re-derived calls from the 5' RACE reads in MiXCR, one entry per CDR3 protein. The sample includes more than 700,000 distinct CDR3 sequences, 50% to 65% of them seen just once. The sequence was obtained from a man aged 80 or over in good health. The chain uses TRBV5-1 and TRBJ2-7; D is undetermined. The sample consisted of blood. CDR3 sequence (DNA): TGCGCCAGCGGCTGGACCCGACGAGCCTACGAGCAGTACTTC. Its protein product is CASGWTRRAYEQYF.